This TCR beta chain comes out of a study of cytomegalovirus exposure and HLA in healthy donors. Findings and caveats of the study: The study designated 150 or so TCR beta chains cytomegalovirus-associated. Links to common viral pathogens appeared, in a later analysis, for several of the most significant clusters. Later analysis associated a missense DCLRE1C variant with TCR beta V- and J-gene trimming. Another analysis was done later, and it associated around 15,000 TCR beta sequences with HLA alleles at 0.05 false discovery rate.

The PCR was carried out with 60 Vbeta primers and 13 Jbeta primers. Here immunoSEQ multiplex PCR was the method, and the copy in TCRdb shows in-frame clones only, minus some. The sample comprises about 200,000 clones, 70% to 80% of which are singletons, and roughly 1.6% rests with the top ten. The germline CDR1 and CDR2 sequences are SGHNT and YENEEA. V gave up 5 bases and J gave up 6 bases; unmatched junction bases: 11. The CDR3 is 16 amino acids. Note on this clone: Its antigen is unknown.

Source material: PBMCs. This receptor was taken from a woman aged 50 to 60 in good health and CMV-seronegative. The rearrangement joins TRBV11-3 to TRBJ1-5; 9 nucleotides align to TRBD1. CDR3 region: CASSPWTGEGSQPQHF. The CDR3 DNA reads TGTGCCAGCAGCCCCTGGACAGGGGAAGGTAGTCAGCCCCAGCATTTT.